This TCR beta chain was sequenced during a study of cytomegalovirus exposure and HLA in healthy donors. Primers: 60 Vbeta forward and 13 Jbeta reverse. Data came from immunoSEQ multiplex PCR; TCRdb stores just in-frame clones and leaves some out. The sample has around 180,000 clones, about four fifths seen once. Findings and limits, study-wide: TRBV6-2, TRBV6-3 and other indistinguishable V segments were excluded. It was assumed in the presence/absence analyses that sequencing depth was roughly uniform across donors. TCR beta chain V- and J-gene trimming was linked, in a later analysis, to a missense variant in DCLRE1C.

CDR1 is ENHRY, CDR2 SYGVKD, per germline. CDR3 length: 13 amino acids. V shed 8 bases and J 3 bases; nucleotides not matched to a gene: 7. About this clone itself: Its specificity is unknown.

The rearrangement joins TRBV10-3 to TRBJ2-7; 7 bases line up with TRBD1. Specimen: PBMCs. The receptor was isolated from a woman between 25 and 40 years old in good health and CMV-seropositive. This CDR3 reads CAIAGTAIYEQYF. In DNA, the CDR3 is TGTGCCATCGCCGGGACAGCGATCTACGAGCAGTACTTC.